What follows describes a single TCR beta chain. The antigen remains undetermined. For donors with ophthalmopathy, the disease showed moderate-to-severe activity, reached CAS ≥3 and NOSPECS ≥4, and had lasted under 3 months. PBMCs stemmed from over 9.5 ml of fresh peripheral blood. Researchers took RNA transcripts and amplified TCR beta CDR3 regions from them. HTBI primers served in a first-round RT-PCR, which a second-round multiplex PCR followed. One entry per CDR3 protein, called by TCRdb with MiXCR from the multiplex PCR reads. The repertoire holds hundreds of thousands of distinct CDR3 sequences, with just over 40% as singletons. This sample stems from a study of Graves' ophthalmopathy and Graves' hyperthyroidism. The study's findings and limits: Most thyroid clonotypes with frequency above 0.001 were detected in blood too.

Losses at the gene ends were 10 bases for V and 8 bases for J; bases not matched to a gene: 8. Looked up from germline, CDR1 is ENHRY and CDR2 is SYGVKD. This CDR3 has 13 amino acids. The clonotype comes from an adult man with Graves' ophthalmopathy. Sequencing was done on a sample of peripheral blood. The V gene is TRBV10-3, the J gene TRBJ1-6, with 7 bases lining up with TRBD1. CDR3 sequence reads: CATNDRDHSPLHF. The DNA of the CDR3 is TGTGCCACCAACGACAGGGACCATTCACCCCTCCACTTT.